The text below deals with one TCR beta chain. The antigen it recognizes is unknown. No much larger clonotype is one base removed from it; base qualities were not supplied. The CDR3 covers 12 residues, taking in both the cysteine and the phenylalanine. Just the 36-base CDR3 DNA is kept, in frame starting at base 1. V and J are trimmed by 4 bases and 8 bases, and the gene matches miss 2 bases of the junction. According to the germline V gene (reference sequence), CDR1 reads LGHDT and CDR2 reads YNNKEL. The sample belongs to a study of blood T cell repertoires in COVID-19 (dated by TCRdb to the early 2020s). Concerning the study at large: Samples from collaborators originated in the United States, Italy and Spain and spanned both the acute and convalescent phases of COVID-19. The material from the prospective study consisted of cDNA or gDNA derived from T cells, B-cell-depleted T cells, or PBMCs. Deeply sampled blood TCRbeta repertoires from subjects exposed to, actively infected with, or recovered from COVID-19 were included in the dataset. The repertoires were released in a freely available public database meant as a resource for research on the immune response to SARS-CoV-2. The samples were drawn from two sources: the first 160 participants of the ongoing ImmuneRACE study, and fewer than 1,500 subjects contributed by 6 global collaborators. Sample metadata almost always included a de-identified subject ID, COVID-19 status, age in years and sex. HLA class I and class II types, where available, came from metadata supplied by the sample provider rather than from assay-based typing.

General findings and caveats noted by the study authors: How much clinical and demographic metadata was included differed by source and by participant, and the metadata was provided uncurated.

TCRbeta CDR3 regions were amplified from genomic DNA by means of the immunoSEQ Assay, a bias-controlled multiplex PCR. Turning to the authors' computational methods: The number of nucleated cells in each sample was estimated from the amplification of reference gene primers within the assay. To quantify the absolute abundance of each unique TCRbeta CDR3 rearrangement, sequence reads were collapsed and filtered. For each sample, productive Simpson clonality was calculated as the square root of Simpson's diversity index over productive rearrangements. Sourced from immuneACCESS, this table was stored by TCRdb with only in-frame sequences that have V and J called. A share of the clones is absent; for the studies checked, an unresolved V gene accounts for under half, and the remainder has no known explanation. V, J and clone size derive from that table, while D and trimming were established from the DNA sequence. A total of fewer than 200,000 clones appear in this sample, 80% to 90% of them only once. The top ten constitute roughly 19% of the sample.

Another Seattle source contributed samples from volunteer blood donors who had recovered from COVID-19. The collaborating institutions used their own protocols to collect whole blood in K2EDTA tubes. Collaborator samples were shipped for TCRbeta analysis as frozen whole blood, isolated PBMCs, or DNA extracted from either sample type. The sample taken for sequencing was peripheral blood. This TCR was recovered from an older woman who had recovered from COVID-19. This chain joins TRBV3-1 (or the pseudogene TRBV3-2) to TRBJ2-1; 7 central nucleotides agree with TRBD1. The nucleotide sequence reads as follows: TGTGCCAGCAGCCTCCAGGGGGATGAGCAGTTCTTC. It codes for CASSLQGDEQFF.